The 17 T cell receptor beta chains below all came from one sample that was sequenced in a study of PD-L1 blockade in urothelial cancer. Only in-frame clones appear in the TCRdb table, and some are missing; sequencing was by immunoSEQ multiplex PCR. The sample includes some 97,000 clones, roughly nine tenths of them seen just once. The specimen was PBMCs, collected around atezolizumab (anti-PD-L1) treatment. These receptors originate from a woman of 80 years or more with urothelial cancer.

This sequence joins TRBV19 and TRBJ1-5; TRBD1 might be the D (5 bases). There are 14 residues in the CDR3. Germline V gene sequence: CDR1 LNHDA, CDR2 SQIVND (reference sequence). The V gene lost 7 bases and the J gene lost 3 bases, with 13 bases spanning the gap. The CDR3 bases are TGTGCCAGTACCCCGTCGGGACTCAATCAGCCCCAGCATTTT. Protein: CASTPSGLNQPQHF. The variable domain in full, with the rest retrieved from reference TRBV19 and TRBJ1-5, is DGGITQSPKYLFRKEGQNVTLSCEQNLNHDAMYWYRQDPGQGLRLIYYSQIVNDFQKGDIAEGYSVSREKKESFPLTVTSAQKNPTAFYLCASTPSGLNQPQHFGDGTRLSIL.

The V and J genes are TRBV6-1 and TRBJ1-3, with 8 bases matching TRBD1. V shed 6 bases and J 9 bases; nucleotides not matched to a gene: 7. The CDR3 is made up of 13 amino acids. Per the germline V gene, CDR1 is MNHNS and CDR2 is SASEGT. Written as DNA, the CDR3 is TGTGCCAGCAGGGACAGGGCTGTAGGCACCATATATTTT. It codes for CASRDRAVGTIYF.

This clone was counted a single time. The chain recombines TRBV10-1 with TRBJ2-2; tentatively, D is TRBD1 (5 bases). V was shortened by 5 bases and J by 4 bases, with 8 bases between the two germline ends. Germline V lookup: CDR1 WNHNN, CDR2 SYGVQD (reference sequence). This CDR3 spans 13 amino acids. The CDR3 loop reads CASSRTSTGELFF. Here the CDR3 DNA reads TGCGCCAGCAGTAGGACAAGCACCGGGGAGCTGTTTTTT.

For the CDR3, the DNA is TGTGCCAGCAGCTTAACCAGAAACACCGGGGAGCTGTTTTTT. Translation gives CASSLTRNTGELFF. The rearrangement uses TRBV7-3 and TRBJ2-2; D unresolved. Germline-derived CDR1 and CDR2 are SGHTA and FQGTGA. V was pared by 0 bases and J by 2 bases, with 4 bases between. The CDR3 loop spans 14 amino acids.

This clone was found once. CDR3 region: CASSDRTGFYSGANVLTF. CDR3 DNA sequence: TGCGCCAGCAGCGACAGGACAGGGTTCTACTCTGGGGCCAACGTCCTGACTTTC. This sequence joins TRBV10-2 and TRBJ2-6, with TRBD1 identical over 8 bases. CDR1 is WSHSY and CDR2 is SAAADI in the germline V gene. The CDR3 loop spans 18 amino acids. J was trimmed by 0 bases and V by 6 bases; bases with no gene match: 10.

The chain combines TRBV5-1 with TRBJ2-1, with TRBD1 as a possible D gene (5 bases). The germline CDR1 and CDR2 sequences are SGHRS and YFSETQ. This CDR3 spans 15 amino acids. Trimming removed 0 bases from V and 10 bases from J, with 17 bases in between. The CDR3 DNA follows: TGCGCCAGCAGCTTGGTCCAGGGCCCTAAAGGGGAGCAGTTCTTC. Encoded protein: CASSLVQGPKGEQFF.

V and J are TRBV18 and TRBJ2-7; 13 bases are shared with TRBD2. This CDR3 is 16 amino acids long. The ends lost 3 bases at V and 6 bases at J; junction bases unmatched: 8. The germline gives CDR1 KGHSH, CDR2 LQKENI. The CDR3: CASSPATSGGTAEQYF. The CDR3 coding sequence is TGTGCCAGCTCACCGGCGACTAGCGGGGGGACTGCCGAGCAGTACTTC.

The chain couples TRBV29-1 to TRBJ2-2; TRBD2 might be the D (5 bases). CDR3 length: 14 residues. Germline assignment: CDR1 SQVTM and CDR2 ANQGSEA. The V end was cut by 4 bases, the J end by 5 bases, with 14 bases between. Here the CDR3 DNA reads TGCAGCGTTGGAGGAGGACTTGGTACCGGGGAGCTGTTTTTT. This translates into CSVGGGLGTGELFF.

The chain carries TRBV18 and TRBJ2-1; 16 bases fit TRBD2. The trim removed 1 base at V and 5 bases at J, leaving 11 bases unmatched. From germline, CDR1 is KGHSH and CDR2 LQKENI. The CDR3 is made up of 20 amino acids. Written as DNA, the CDR3 is TGTGCCAGCTCACCACTTCCGGGACTAGCGGGAGGGATAGAGGACAATGAGCAGTTCTTC. Its translation is CASSPLPGLAGGIEDNEQFF. Using reference TRBV18 and TRBJ2-1 for the parts outside the CDR3, the full variable domain is NAGVMQNPRHLVRRRGQEARLRCSPMKGHSHVYWYRQLPEEGLKFMVYLQKENIIDESGMPKERFSAEFPKEGPSILRIQQVVRGDSAAYFCASSPLPGLAGGIEDNEQFFGPGTRLTVL.

V usage is TRBV2 and J usage is TRBJ1-5, with 9 bases lining up with TRBD1. Trimming at V came to 1 base and at J to 0 bases, leaving 7 bases not matched to a gene. There are 18 residues in the CDR3. Germline assignment: CDR1 SNHLY and CDR2 FYNNEI. The CDR3 region is CASSEGDRVGISNQPQHF. The DNA of the CDR3 is TGTGCCAGCAGTGAAGGGGACAGGGTCGGTATTAGCAATCAGCCCCAGCATTTT.

The gene calls are TRBV19 and TRBJ2-1, with 13 bases lining up with TRBD2. V was pared by 7 bases and J by 5 bases, with 8 bases of the junction left unmatched. The CDR3 totals 16 residues. Germline CDR1 is LNHDA and CDR2 is SQIVND (reference sequence). CDR3 in DNA: TGTGCCAGTAACCCTTACGGACTAGCGGGAGACAATGAGCAGTTCTTC. Protein sequence: CASNPYGLAGDNEQFF.

V is TRBV27 and J is TRBJ2-7; no firm D call. Germline values: CDR1 MNHEY, CDR2 SMNVEV (reference sequence). The CDR3 covers 11 residues. V was shortened by 3 bases and J by 8 bases, with 8 bases between the two germline ends. The CDR3 nucleotides are TGTGCCAGCAGTTTTGGCGGAAAGCAGTACTTC. Amino acid sequence: CASSFGGKQYF.

The chain is built from TRBV18 and TRBJ1-4; TRBD1 might be the D (6 bases). Germline V CDR1 and CDR2: KGHSH, LQKENI. Trimming took off 1 base at V and 8 bases at J, with 20 bases between the two ends. The CDR3 totals 17 residues. CDR3: CASSPRMMGQSGEKLFF. The CDR3 nucleotides are TGTGCCAGCTCACCACGTATGATGGGACAATCAGGGGAAAAACTGTTTTTT.

This sequence joins TRBV28 and TRBJ2-5, with 9 bases matching TRBD2. CDR3 size: 15 residues. Trimming took 1 base from V and 3 from J; bases not matched to a gene: 3. From germline, CDR1 is MDHEN and CDR2 SYDVKM. The CDR3 sequence is CASSLSIAGEETQYF. Written as DNA, the CDR3 is TGTGCCAGCAGTTTATCAATAGCGGGAGAAGAGACCCAGTACTTC.

This clone was picked up a small number of times. The same CDR3 also results from other DNA sequences found in this sample. The CDR3 region is CASSPGRAGELFF. Here the CDR3 DNA reads TGTGCCAGCAGCCCCGGTCGGGCCGGGGAGCTGTTTTTT. This chain connects TRBV6-5 to TRBJ2-2; no definite D call. The CDR3 covers 13 residues. Trimming took 6 bases from V and 6 from J, leaving 11 bases between them. The germline V gene has CDR1 MNHEY and CDR2 SVGAGI.

This sequence joins TRBV10-1 and TRBJ1-5; 7 nucleotides line up with TRBD1. The CDR3 spans 13 residues. Per the germline V gene, CDR1 is WNHNN and CDR2 is SYGVQD (reference sequence). Trimming took 5 bases from V and 3 from J; bases not matched to a gene: 1. The CDR3 region is CASSTGANQPQHF. The CDR3, as DNA: TGCGCCAGCAGTACAGGGGCCAATCAGCCCCAGCATTTT.

The chain carries TRBV19 and TRBJ1-2, with 8 nucleotides matching TRBD1. The CDR3 is 15 residues long. Germline-derived CDR1 and CDR2 are LNHDA and SQIVND (reference sequence). V gave up 3 bases and J gave up 8 bases; unmatched junction bases: 11. For the CDR3, the DNA is TGTGCCAGTAGTATCGGGACCGGACAGGGAAGAGGCTACACCTTC. Translated: CASSIGTGQGRGYTF.